This T cell receptor beta chain was identified in a study of blood T cell repertoires in COVID-19. Study background: Samples taken during acute and convalescent COVID-19 were collected in the United States, Italy and Spain. T cells, B-cell-depleted T cells, or PBMCs supplied cDNA or gDNA.

This CDR3 region has 13 residues. Looked up from germline, CDR1 is SEHNR and CDR2 is FQNEAQ (reference sequence). V was pared by 6 bases and J by 9 bases, with 8 bases of the junction left unmatched. Authors' data handling: Nucleated cell number was recorded as an estimate derived from reference gene primer amplification. Method: immunoSEQ multiplex PCR; TCRdb's copy keeps in-frame clones and lacks some. The V and J calls and clone size were taken over from that table, and D and trimming were inferred from the DNA. The table includes a few hundred thousand clones, about nine tenths detected once. Sequenced: peripheral blood. This receptor was obtained from a man in his 70s with acute or convalescent COVID-19. This chain links TRBV7-9 with TRBJ2-1; 7 nucleotides line up with TRBD1. The CDR3 coding sequence is TGTGCCAGCAGGCAGACAGGGCAGAGTGAGCAGTTCTTC. Its protein product is CASRQTGQSEQFF. The whole variable domain, filled in from reference TRBV7-9 and TRBJ2-1, reads DTGVSQNPRHKITKRGQNVTFRCDPISEHNRLYWYRQTLGQGPEFLTYFQNEAQLEKSRLLSDRFSAERPKGSFSTLEIQRTEQGDSAMYLCASRQTGQSEQFFGPGTRLTVL.